The 14 T cell receptor beta chains given below trace back to one sample, sequenced in a study of T-cell reconstitution after alpha-beta-depleted transplantation in children. This sample's TCRbeta library carried unique molecular identifier barcodes. TCRdb independently ran MiXCR on the PCR reads; one entry per CDR3 protein. The table has approximately 70,000 distinct CDR3 sequences, approximately 5% seen once. The starting material was PBMCs, mostly from graft donor cells, obtained 180 days after TCRalphabeta/CD19-depleted stem cell transplant. The receptor set was obtained from a boy younger than two who had a stem cell transplant for acute myeloid leukemia, so the T cells may come from the graft donor.

This clonotype was seen many times. This chain connects TRBV11-2 to TRBJ2-3, with 12 bases fitting TRBD2. The CDR3 length is 18 residues. J was trimmed by 8 bases and V by 4 bases; bases with no gene match: 16. Germline V gives CDR1 SGHAT, CDR2 FQNNGV. CDR3: CASSSTSLLAGGPGTQYF. CDR3 DNA: TGTGCCAGCAGCTCCACCTCACTTCTAGCGGGGGGGCCCGGTACGCAGTATTTT.

This clonotype appeared many times. The rearrangement joins TRBV6-5 to TRBJ2-1; the D is unclear. Germline V CDR1 and CDR2: MNHEY, SVGAGI. The V end lost 2 bases, the J end lost 0 bases, and 8 bases lay between the germline ends. The CDR3 runs 15 residues. DNA of the CDR3: TGTGCCAGCAGTTACGTCCCGGGCTCCTACAATGAGCAGTTCTTC. Translating it yields CASSYVPGSYNEQFF.

This clonotype was counted ten times or more. The chain links TRBV6-5 to TRBJ1-5; D may be TRBD1 (6 bases). Germline V gene sequence: CDR1 MNHEY, CDR2 SVGAGI. The length of the CDR3 is 14 residues. Between the trimmed V and J ends, which lost 6 bases and 4 bases, there was a span of 13 bases. CDR3 sequence reads: CASRADSSNQPQHF. CDR3 DNA: TGTGCCAGCAGAGCGGACAGTTCTAATCAGCCCCAGCATTTT.

The table lists this clonotype with many counts. This chain joins TRBV4-3 and TRBJ2-5, with TRBD2 matching 13 bases. The germline gives CDR1 LGHNA, CDR2 YSLEER. V shed 0 bases, J shed 5 bases, and the junction held 3 bases outside the gene matches. The CDR3 spans 16 residues. The CDR3 is CASSQDSGLAGETQYF. The CDR3, as DNA: TGCGCCAGCAGCCAAGACTCGGGACTAGCGGGGGAGACCCAGTACTTC.

This clonotype was counted ten times or more. V and J are TRBV27 and TRBJ2-3, with D perhaps matching TRBD1 (6 bases). The ends were cut back, 3 bases at V and 4 bases at J, with 20 bases in the middle. There are 17 residues in the CDR3. Germline-derived CDR1 and CDR2 are MNHEY and SMNVEV (reference sequence). The CDR3 loop reads CASSFSGTHGVADTQYF. The CDR3 DNA reads TGTGCCAGCAGTTTCTCCGGGACACACGGGGTGGCAGATACGCAGTATTTT.

This clonotype was observed many times. The chain couples TRBV12-3 or TRBV12-4 to TRBJ1-5; 7 bases align to TRBD1. Trimming removed 6 bases from V and 2 bases from J; junction bases left unmatched: 7. CDR3 length: 15 residues. The DNA for the CDR3 is TGTGCCAGCAGCTCGACAGGGTTCGGCAATCAGCCCCAGCATTTT. Its translation: CASSSTGFGNQPQHF.

This clonotype was seen at least ten times. V and J are TRBV19 and TRBJ1-1; 7 bases line up with TRBD1. There are 14 residues in the CDR3. With 3 bases clipped from V and 4 bases from J, the junction kept 5 bases outside the gene matches. Germline CDR1 is LNHDA and CDR2 is SQIVND (reference sequence). For the CDR3, the DNA is TGTGCCAGTAGTATGAACAGGGGAGGCACTGAAGCTTTCTTT. Protein product: CASSMNRGGTEAFF.

The table lists this clonotype with a few counts. A single base separates this from a much larger clone, so it may be a read error. The chain links TRBV3-1 to TRBJ2-3, with D uncertain. Per germline, CDR1 LGHDT and CDR2 YNNKEL (reference sequence). This CDR3 is built from 13 residues. CDR3 protein: CASSHVSTHTQYF. In nucleotides, the CDR3 is TGTGCCAGCAGCCATGTCAGCACACATACGCAGTATTTT.

This clonotype was observed at least ten times. This sequence joins TRBV3-1 and TRBJ2-5; 7 nucleotides line up with TRBD1. The V gene end was trimmed by 0 bases and the J gene end by 2 bases; junction bases not matched to a gene: 15. The length of the CDR3 is 19 residues. Looked up from germline, CDR1 is LGHDT and CDR2 is YNNKEL (reference sequence). The CDR3 nucleotides read TGTGCCAGCAGCCAAGACCCAACCACCAGGGGGTCGGGACAAGAGACCCAGTACTTC. It translates to CASSQDPTTRGSGQETQYF.

There are many counts of this clonotype. V usage is TRBV11-1 and J usage is TRBJ2-7; the match to TRBD2 covers 11 bases. The V and J ends lost 5 bases and 3 bases, in that order; junction bases with no gene match: 3. The CDR3 sequence is 14 residues long. Looked up from germline, CDR1 is SGHAT and CDR2 is FQDESV (reference sequence). This CDR3 is CASSPGLADYEQYF. The CDR3 bases are TGTGCCAGCAGCCCGGGACTAGCGGACTACGAGCAGTACTTC.

This clonotype appeared many times. V and J are TRBV5-1 and TRBJ2-2, with D maybe TRBD1 (5 bases). Trimming pared 1 base from V and 4 bases from J, leaving 14 bases between. From germline, CDR1 is SGHRS and CDR2 YFSETQ. This CDR3 comprises 16 residues. The CDR3: CASSLLLGALTGELFF. The CDR3, as DNA: TGCGCCAGCAGCTTGCTCTTAGGGGCGCTCACCGGGGAGCTGTTTTTT.

The table lists this clonotype with many counts. This chain links TRBV5-4 with TRBJ2-5; D uncertain. This CDR3 spans 14 amino acids. Germline CDR1 is SGHNT and CDR2 is YYREEE (reference sequence). The V and J ends lost 4 bases and 2 bases respectively, with 12 bases between them. CDR3 sequence: CASSPDTLQETQYF. CDR3 nucleotide sequence: TGTGCCAGCAGCCCCGACACCTTACAAGAGACCCAGTACTTC.

This clonotype was seen repeatedly, ten times or more. The chain has TRBV12-3 or TRBV12-4 and TRBJ2-3; D gene uncertain. This CDR3 has 12 amino acids. V lost 3 bases, J lost 5 bases, and 6 bases lay in between. CDR3 in amino acids: CASSFLRDTQYF. The DNA of the CDR3 is TGTGCCAGCAGTTTTTTGCGAGATACGCAGTATTTT.

The sample holds many counts of this clonotype. The J gene is TRBJ2-1, the V gene TRBV7-9; the match to TRBD2 covers 9 bases. The CDR3 contains 16 residues. Per the germline V gene, CDR1 is SEHNR and CDR2 is FQNEAQ (reference sequence). Germline trimming cut 2 bases from V and 3 bases from J; bases unmatched to any gene: 5. The CDR3 nucleotides read TGTGCCAGCAGCTTACGACGACTAGCGGACTACAATGAGCAGTTCTTC. It encodes CASSLRRLADYNEQFF.